This T cell receptor beta chain stems from a study of cytomegalovirus exposure and HLA in healthy donors. This clone was observed a single time. What it recognizes is unknown. The CDR3 covers 15 residues. With 3 bases clipped from V and 6 bases from J, the junction kept 6 bases outside the gene matches. Per the germline V gene, CDR1 is MNHEY and CDR2 is SMNVEV (reference sequence). Primers: 60 Vbeta forward and 13 Jbeta reverse. Clones were read by immunoSEQ multiplex PCR, and TCRdb kept only the in-frame ones, dropping some. The top ten clones hold over 2% of a sample with fewer than 150,000 clones, 80% of them seen once. Whole-study findings and limits: Immune exposure was documented only through CMV serostatus.

The chain employs TRBV27 and TRBJ2-1; 9 nucleotides line up with TRBD1. Material for sequencing was PBMCs. This clonotype was sampled from a young man in good health and CMV-seronegative. CDR3 nucleotides: TGTGCCAGCAGTTTTTTTGGGACAGGGCTCAATGAGCAGTTCTTC. It specifies CASSFFGTGLNEQFF.